The 26 T cell receptor beta chains listed next were all sequenced from one sample in a study of persistence of HIV-infected CD4 T cells. This nonspecific control used anti-CD3/anti-CD28 bead stimulation of CD4+ T cells. CD4+ T cells upregulating both CD40 ligand and CD69 were sorted as responding cells. These receptors lack a known antigen. This was the immunoSEQ version 4 assay in survey mode. The protocol was immunoSEQ multiplex PCR, while the TCRdb copy is restricted to in-frame clones and leaves out a portion. The table lists 35,000 to 55,000 clones, roughly 90% of them singletons. The sequencing here drew on CD4+ T cells sorted from PBMCs after roughly 18-hour stimulation, taken from a patient who received antiretroviral therapy. The receptors were sampled from an adult man with HIV who was CMV-seropositive.

For this clone: Other DNA sequences within the sample encode an identical CDR3. The rearrangement joins TRBV28 to TRBJ1-2; D unresolved. Germline CDR1 and CDR2: MDHEN and SYDVKM. V was shortened by 4 bases and J by 4 bases, with 7 bases between the two germline ends. The CDR3 length is 12 residues. CDR3 DNA sequence: TGTGCCAGCAGTTCCTTACCCTATGGCTACACCTTC. As protein: CASSSLPYGYTF.

J is TRBJ1-6 and V is TRBV3-1 (or the pseudogene TRBV3-2); D ambiguous. CDR1 LGHDT and CDR2 YNNKEL come from the germline V gene (reference sequence). V dropped 1 base and J dropped 5 bases, with 6 bases sitting between them. CDR3 length: 14 residues. CDR3 DNA sequence: TGTGCCAGCAGCCAAGTTATGAATAATTCACCCCTCCACTTT. As protein: CASSQVMNNSPLHF.

The rearrangement uses TRBV5-1 and TRBJ2-3; D is perhaps TRBD1 (5 bases). Germline values: CDR1 SGHRS, CDR2 YFSETQ. V lost 0 bases and J lost 3, with 11 bases in between. CDR3 length: 15 residues. The CDR3 region is CASSLEQDTTDTQYF. The CDR3 coding sequence is TGCGCCAGCAGCTTGGAACAGGATACAACAGATACGCAGTATTTT.

The sample holds a few counts of this clone. The chain couples TRBV9 to TRBJ1-1, with 9 bases fitting TRBD1. CDR1 SGDLS and CDR2 YYNGEE come from the germline V gene. Losses at the gene ends were 4 bases for V and 0 bases for J; bases not matched to a gene: 4. This CDR3 has 15 amino acids. CDR3 in DNA: TGTGCCAGCAGCTCCCGGGACAGGGTGAACACTGAAGCTTTCTTT. This sequence encodes CASSSRDRVNTEAFF.

The chain couples TRBV2 to TRBJ2-3, with D hard to call. This CDR3 spans 14 amino acids. Trimming removed 7 bases at V and 0 bases at J, with 11 bases between. CDR1 and CDR2 from the germline V gene are SNHLY and FYNNEI. This CDR3 reads CASKDSTSTDTQYF. In DNA form, the CDR3 reads TGTGCCAGCAAGGATAGCACTAGCACAGATACGCAGTATTTT.

The chain recombines TRBV2 with TRBJ1-2; 8 nucleotides align to TRBD1. Losses at the gene ends were 6 bases for V and 1 base for J; bases not matched to a gene: 4. The CDR3 is made up of 14 amino acids. The germline CDR1 and CDR2 sequences are SNHLY and FYNNEI. CDR3 sequence: CASSDRGDNYGYTF. CDR3 bases: TGTGCCAGCAGCGACAGGGGCGATAACTATGGCTACACCTTC.

The rearrangement uses TRBV12-3 or TRBV12-4 and TRBJ1-5; D ambiguous. V was trimmed by 1 base and J by 4 bases, leaving 5 bases between them. The CDR3 length is 13 residues. CDR3 amino acids: CASSLVVNQPQHF. CDR3 DNA sequence: TGTGCCAGCAGTTTAGTTGTGAATCAGCCCCAGCATTTT.

This chain joins TRBV28 and TRBJ2-3; D may be TRBD2 (6 bases). This CDR3 spans 14 amino acids. Germline V gene data show CDR1 as MDHEN and CDR2 as SYDVKM. Trimming stripped 7 bases from V and 0 bases from J, with 11 bases between. CDR3 protein: CASKPGLSTDTQYF. The CDR3 DNA follows: TGTGCCAGCAAACCGGGACTCAGCACAGATACGCAGTATTTT.

The gene calls are TRBV6-2 or TRBV6-3 and TRBJ1-2, with TRBD1 matching 8 bases. The germline CDR1 and CDR2 sequences are MNHEY and SVGEGT. This CDR3 contains 14 residues. V dropped 7 bases and J dropped 6; count of bases not matched to a gene: 10. Written as DNA, the CDR3 is TGTGCCAGCACCCCGATGGACAGGGTGGATGGCTACACCTTC. Translated, it gives CASTPMDRVDGYTF.

V gene TRBV7-2 combines with J gene TRBJ1-5, with a tentative D call TRBD1 (6 bases). The CDR3 length is 15 residues. V lost 2 bases and J 1 base, leaving 9 bases between the germline ends. In germline, CDR1 is SGHTA, CDR2 FQGNSA. CDR3 amino acids: CASSLSRGSNQPQHF. DNA of the CDR3: TGTGCCAGCAGCTTATCTAGGGGGAGCAATCAGCCCCAGCATTTT.

J is TRBJ1-1 and V is TRBV4-1, with 8 bases matching TRBD1. The CDR3 sequence is 15 residues long. Germline V gene lookup returns CDR1 MGHRA and CDR2 YSYEKL. The V segment lost 4 bases and the J segment 1 base; nucleotides outside the gene matches: 5. CDR3: CASSPLGQENTEAFF. The CDR3 coding sequence is TGCGCCAGCAGCCCCCTGGGACAGGAGAACACTGAAGCTTTCTTT.

This clone has only one observation. The rearrangement joins TRBV6-6 to TRBJ1-4; TRBD1 agrees at 8 bases. V shed 6 bases and J 10 bases; nucleotides not matched to a gene: 13. This CDR3 spans 15 amino acids. Germline CDR1 MNHNY, CDR2 SVGAGI (reference sequence). CDR3 in amino acids: CASSPEDRAVGKLFF. The CDR3 DNA follows: TGTGCCAGCAGCCCCGAGGACAGGGCCGTGGGAAAACTGTTTTTT.

This rearrangement joins TRBV3-1 (or the pseudogene TRBV3-2) to TRBJ2-2, with 13 bases lining up with TRBD2. CDR3 length equals 14 residues. Germline trimming cut 4 bases from V and 13 bases from J; bases unmatched to any gene: 6. Germline assignment: CDR1 LGHDT and CDR2 YNNKEL (reference sequence). The CDR3, as DNA: TGTGCCAGCAGCCTTAGGACTAGCGGGGGACGGCTGTTTTTT. Protein: CASSLRTSGGRLFF.

The chain carries TRBV6-5 and TRBJ1-5; D ambiguous. The CDR3 has 15 amino acids. V dropped 5 bases and J dropped 4 bases, with 15 bases sitting between them. In germline, CDR1 is MNHEY, CDR2 SVGAGI. CDR3 nucleotides: TGTGCCAGCAGTACGGGTGTAGCGGCGAATCAGCCCCAGCATTTT. Residues: CASSTGVAANQPQHF.

This clone was seen a single time. J is TRBJ1-1 and V is TRBV6-4, with 10 bases lining up with TRBD1. The germline V gene encodes CDR1 MRHNA and CDR2 SNTAGT. This CDR3 has 15 amino acids. V lost 4 bases, J lost 5 bases, and 7 bases stayed unmatched. The CDR3 region has the DNA TGTGCCAGCAGTGCCGGGACAGGGGTTGGGACTGAAGCTTTCTTT. This codes for CASSAGTGVGTEAFF.

The rearrangement joins TRBV19 to TRBJ2-6; a weak D match, TRBD2 (5 bases). The V end lost 7 bases, the J end lost 0 bases, and 10 bases lay between the germline ends. The germline gives CDR1 LNHDA, CDR2 SQIVND (reference sequence). The CDR3 contains 15 residues. The CDR3 DNA is TGTGCCAGTAAGAGGGTGGACTCTGGGGCCAACGTCCTGACTTTC. This translates into CASKRVDSGANVLTF.

In regard to this clone: A read error may account for a junction end that differs from germline. This chain uses TRBV28 with TRBJ1-2, with D unclear. This CDR3 contains 14 residues. CDR1 MDHEN and CDR2 SYDVKM come from the germline V gene. The CDR3 sequence: CVSSSNTDLYGYTF. The CDR3 nucleotides read TGTGTCAGCAGTTCAAACACGGATCTCTATGGCTACACCTTC.

This chain connects TRBV19 to TRBJ2-1; D possibly matches TRBD1 or TRBD2 (5 bases each). Trimming pared 5 bases from V and 8 bases from J, leaving 19 bases between. Germline V gives CDR1 LNHDA, CDR2 SQIVND (reference sequence). The CDR3 runs 15 residues. CDR3 DNA: TGTGCCAGTAGTTTTCTGGGGCCCAGTAGCGATGAGCAGTTCTTC. Amino acid sequence: CASSFLGPSSDEQFF.

The chain carries TRBV2 and TRBJ2-3, with D possibly being TRBD1 or TRBD2 (6 bases each). Germline V gene sequence: CDR1 SNHLY, CDR2 FYNNEI. Trimming took 4 bases from V and 5 from J, leaving 16 bases between them. The CDR3 covers 15 residues. CDR3: CASSVPGAREDTQYF. CDR3 DNA sequence: TGTGCCAGCAGTGTCCCAGGGGCGCGGGAAGATACGCAGTATTTT.

The chain combines TRBV10-3 with TRBJ2-7; 7 bases line up with TRBD1. In germline, CDR1 is ENHRY, CDR2 SYGVKD. J gave up 3 bases and V 5 bases, and 7 bases lay outside the gene matches. The CDR3 is made up of 14 amino acids. The CDR3 DNA reads TGTGCCATCAGTATTCGGGACAGCTTCTACGAGCAGTACTTC. Translated: CAISIRDSFYEQYF.

The CDR3 protein is CASSGGAGYSNQPQHF. As DNA, the CDR3 is TGTGCCAGCAGTGGGGGGGCGGGGTATAGCAATCAGCCCCAGCATTTT. The chain employs TRBV2 and TRBJ1-5, with a tentative D call TRBD1 (6 bases). CDR1 is SNHLY and CDR2 is FYNNEI in the germline V gene. V was cut by 4 bases and J by 0 bases, with 13 bases left in between. The CDR3 runs to 16 residues.

The rearrangement uses TRBV19 and TRBJ1-5; possible D gene TRBD1, 6 bases. The CDR3 totals 16 residues. The germline gives CDR1 LNHDA, CDR2 SQIVND (reference sequence). V lost 6 bases and J 2 bases, leaving 17 bases between the germline ends. The CDR3 protein is CASSSQGLQGNQPQHF. The CDR3 nucleotides are TGTGCCAGTAGCTCACAGGGCCTCCAAGGCAATCAGCCCCAGCATTTT.

The gene calls are TRBV18 and TRBJ1-3; D uncertain. The CDR3 sequence is 15 residues long. Germline V gives CDR1 KGHSH, CDR2 LQKENI. The V end was cut by 1 base, the J end by 0 bases, with 7 bases between. The CDR3 reads CASSPLEDSGNTIYF. The DNA of the CDR3 is TGTGCCAGCTCACCACTGGAAGACTCTGGAAACACCATATATTTT.

The chain couples TRBV6-1 to TRBJ1-6, with 7 bases that match TRBD1. The CDR3 runs 15 residues. V dropped 1 base and J dropped 7; count of bases not matched to a gene: 4. CDR1 and CDR2 (germline): MNHNS, SASEGT. The CDR3 DNA sequence: TGTGCCAGCAGTGAAGGGACAGGACGGAATTCACCCCTCCACTTT. Amino acid sequence: CASSEGTGRNSPLHF.

This chain uses TRBV24-1 with TRBJ2-2; 7 bases match TRBD1. The germline gives CDR1 KGHDR, CDR2 SFDVKD. The V segment lost 9 bases and the J segment 1 base; nucleotides outside the gene matches: 7. CDR3 length: 15 amino acids. The CDR3 loop is CATSGGQLNTGELFF. CDR3 nucleotides: TGTGCCACCTCTGGGGGACAGCTGAACACCGGGGAGCTGTTTTTT.

The rearrangement uses TRBV5-1 and TRBJ1-1, with no clear D. Per the germline V gene, CDR1 is SGHRS and CDR2 is YFSETQ. This CDR3 has 14 residues. Trimming removed 3 bases from V and 4 bases from J, with 13 bases in between. CDR3 DNA: TGCGCCAGCAGCTACGATTCCCGGGGCACTGAAGCTTTCTTT. Its protein is CASSYDSRGTEAFF.